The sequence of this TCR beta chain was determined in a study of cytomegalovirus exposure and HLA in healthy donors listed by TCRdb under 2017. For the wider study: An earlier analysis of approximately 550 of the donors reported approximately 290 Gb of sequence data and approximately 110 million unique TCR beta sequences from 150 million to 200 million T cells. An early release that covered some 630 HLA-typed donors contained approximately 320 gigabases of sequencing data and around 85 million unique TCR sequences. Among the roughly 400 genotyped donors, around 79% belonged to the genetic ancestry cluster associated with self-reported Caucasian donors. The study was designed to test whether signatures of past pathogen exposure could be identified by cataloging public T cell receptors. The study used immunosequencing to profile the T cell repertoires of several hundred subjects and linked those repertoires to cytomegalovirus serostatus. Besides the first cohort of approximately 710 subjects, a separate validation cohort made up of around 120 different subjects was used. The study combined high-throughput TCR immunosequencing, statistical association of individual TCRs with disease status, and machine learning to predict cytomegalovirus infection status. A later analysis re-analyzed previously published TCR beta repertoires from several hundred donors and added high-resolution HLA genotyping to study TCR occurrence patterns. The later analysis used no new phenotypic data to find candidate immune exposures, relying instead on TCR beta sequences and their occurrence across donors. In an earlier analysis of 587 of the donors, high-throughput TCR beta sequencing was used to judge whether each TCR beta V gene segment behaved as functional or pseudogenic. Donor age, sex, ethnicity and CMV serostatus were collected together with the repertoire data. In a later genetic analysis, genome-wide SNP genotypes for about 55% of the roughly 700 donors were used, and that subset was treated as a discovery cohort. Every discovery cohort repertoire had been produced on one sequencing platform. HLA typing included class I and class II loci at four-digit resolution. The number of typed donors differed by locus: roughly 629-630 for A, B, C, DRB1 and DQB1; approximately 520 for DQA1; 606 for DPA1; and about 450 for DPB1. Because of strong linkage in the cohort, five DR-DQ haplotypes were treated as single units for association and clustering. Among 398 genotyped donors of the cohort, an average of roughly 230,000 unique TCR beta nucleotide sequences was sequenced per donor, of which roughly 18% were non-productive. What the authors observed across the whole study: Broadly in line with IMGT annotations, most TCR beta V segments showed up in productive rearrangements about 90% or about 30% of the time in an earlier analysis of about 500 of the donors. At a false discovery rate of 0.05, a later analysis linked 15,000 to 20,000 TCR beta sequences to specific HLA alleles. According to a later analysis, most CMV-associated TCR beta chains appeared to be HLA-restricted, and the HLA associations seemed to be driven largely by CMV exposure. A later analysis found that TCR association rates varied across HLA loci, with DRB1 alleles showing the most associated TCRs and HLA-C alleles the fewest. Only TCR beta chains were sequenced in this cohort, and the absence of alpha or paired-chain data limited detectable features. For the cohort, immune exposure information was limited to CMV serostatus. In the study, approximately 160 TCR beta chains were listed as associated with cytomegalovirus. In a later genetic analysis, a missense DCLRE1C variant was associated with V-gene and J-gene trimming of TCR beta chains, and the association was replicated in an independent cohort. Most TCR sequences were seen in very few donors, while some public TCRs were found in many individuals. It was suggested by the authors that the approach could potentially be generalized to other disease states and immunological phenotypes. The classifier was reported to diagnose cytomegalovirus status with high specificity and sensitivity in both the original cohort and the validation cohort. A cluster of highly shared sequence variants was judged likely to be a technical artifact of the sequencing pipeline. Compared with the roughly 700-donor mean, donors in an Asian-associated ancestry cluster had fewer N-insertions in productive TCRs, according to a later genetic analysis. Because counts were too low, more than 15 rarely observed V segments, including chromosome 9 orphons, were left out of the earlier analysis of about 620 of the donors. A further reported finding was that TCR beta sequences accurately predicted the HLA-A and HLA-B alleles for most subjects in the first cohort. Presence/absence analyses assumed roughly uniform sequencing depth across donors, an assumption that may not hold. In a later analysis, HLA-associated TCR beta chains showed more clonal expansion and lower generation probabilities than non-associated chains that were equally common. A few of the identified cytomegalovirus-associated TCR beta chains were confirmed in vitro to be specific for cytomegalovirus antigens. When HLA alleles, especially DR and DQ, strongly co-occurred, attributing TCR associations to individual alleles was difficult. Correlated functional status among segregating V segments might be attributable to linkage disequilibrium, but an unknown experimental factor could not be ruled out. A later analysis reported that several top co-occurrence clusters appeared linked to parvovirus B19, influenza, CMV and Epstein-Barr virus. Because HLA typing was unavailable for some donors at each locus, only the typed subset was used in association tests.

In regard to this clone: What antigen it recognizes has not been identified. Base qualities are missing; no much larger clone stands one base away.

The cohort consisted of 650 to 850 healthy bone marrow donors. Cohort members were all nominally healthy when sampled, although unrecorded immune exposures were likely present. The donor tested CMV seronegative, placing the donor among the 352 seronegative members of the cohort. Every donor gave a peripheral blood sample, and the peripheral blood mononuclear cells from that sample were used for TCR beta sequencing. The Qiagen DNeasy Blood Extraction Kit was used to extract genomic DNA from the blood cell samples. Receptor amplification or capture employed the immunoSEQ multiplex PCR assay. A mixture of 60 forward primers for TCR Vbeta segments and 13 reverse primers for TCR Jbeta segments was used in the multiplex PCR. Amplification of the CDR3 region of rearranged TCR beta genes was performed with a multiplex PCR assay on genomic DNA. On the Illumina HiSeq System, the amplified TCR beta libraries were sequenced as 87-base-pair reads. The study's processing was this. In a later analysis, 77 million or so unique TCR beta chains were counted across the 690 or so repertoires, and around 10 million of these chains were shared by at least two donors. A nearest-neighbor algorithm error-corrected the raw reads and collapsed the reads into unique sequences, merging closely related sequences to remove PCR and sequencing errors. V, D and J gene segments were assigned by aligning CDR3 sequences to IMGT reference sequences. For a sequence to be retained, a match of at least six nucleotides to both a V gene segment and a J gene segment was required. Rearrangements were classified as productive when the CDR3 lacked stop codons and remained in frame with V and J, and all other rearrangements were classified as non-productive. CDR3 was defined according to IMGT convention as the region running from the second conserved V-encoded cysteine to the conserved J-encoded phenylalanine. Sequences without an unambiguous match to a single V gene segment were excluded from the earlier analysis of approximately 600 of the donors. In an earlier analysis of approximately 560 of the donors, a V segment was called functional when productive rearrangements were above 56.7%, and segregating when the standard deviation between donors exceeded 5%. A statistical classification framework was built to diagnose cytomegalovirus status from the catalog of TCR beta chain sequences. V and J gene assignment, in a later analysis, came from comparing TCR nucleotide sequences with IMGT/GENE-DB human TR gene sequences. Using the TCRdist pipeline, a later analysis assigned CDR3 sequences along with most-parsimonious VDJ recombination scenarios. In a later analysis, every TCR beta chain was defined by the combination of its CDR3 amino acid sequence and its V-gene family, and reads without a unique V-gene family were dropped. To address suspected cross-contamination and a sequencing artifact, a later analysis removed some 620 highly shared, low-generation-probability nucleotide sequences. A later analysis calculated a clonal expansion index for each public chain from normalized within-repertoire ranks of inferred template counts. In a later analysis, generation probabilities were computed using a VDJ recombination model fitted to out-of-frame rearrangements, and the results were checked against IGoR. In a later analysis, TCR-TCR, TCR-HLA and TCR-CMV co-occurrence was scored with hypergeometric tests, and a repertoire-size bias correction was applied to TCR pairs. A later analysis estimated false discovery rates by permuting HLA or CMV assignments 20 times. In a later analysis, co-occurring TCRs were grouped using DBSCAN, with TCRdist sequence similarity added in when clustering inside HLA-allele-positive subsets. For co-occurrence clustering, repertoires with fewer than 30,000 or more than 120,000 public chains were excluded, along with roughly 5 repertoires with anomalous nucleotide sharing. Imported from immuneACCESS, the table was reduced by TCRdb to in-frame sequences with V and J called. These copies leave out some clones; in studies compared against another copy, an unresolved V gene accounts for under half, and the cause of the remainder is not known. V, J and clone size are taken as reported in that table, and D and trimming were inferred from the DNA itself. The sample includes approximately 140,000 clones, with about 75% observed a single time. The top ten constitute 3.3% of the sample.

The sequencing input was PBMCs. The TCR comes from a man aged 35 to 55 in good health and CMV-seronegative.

The CDR3 here reads CASSLARSGGGNQPQHF. The DNA sequence is TGTGCCAGCAGCTTAGCCCGAAGTGGAGGGGGCAATCAGCCCCAGCATTTT. The chain uses TRBV7-8 and TRBJ1-5; the D gene is possibly TRBD1, with 5 bases matching. Relative to germline, V is 0 bases shorter and J is 2 bases shorter, with 14 bases between their ends. The CDR3 numbers 17 residues from cysteine through phenylalanine. The DNA shown is the 51-base CDR3, in frame from base 1. The germline V gene supplies CDR1 SGHVS and CDR2 FQNEAQ.